This T cell receptor beta chain was observed in a study of cytomegalovirus exposure and HLA in healthy donors. Study background: One earlier analysis, a look at roughly 180 million T cells, found around 110 million unique TCR beta sequences. HLA-typed donors contributed approximately 86 million unique TCRs, which were held in an early data release.

Notes on this clone: As yet, its antigen is unknown.

The study ran its PCR with 60 Vbeta and 13 Jbeta primers. Measured with immunoSEQ multiplex PCR; TCRdb has only the in-frame clones, and not every one. Of 60,000 to 70,000 clones listed, around four fifths are singletons. Germline V gene data show CDR1 as GTSNPN and CDR2 as SVGIG (reference sequence). The CDR3 totals 14 residues. After removal of 7 bases from V and 6 bases from J, the junction contained 9 bases not matched to a gene. Regarding the study as a whole: Earlier findings revealed that most TCR beta V segments proved productive either about 87% or about 30% of the time. Cytomegalovirus-associated status was assigned to approximately 160 TCR beta chains.

The sequencing input was PBMCs. V gene TRBV30 combines with J gene TRBJ2-2; 9 bases align to TRBD1. The receptor was derived from a woman in her thirties in good health and CMV-seronegative. The CDR3: CASLRGQGSGELFF. As DNA, the CDR3 is TGTGCCTCCCTAAGGGGACAGGGTTCCGGGGAGCTGTTTTTT.